This T cell receptor (beta chain) was sequenced in a study of cytomegalovirus exposure and HLA in healthy donors. Whereas donors were nominally healthy upon sampling, unrecorded immune exposures were probable. Findings and caveats of the study: A later analysis found TCR association rates differed by HLA locus, highest for DRB1 and lowest for HLA-C.

CDR1 and CDR2 from the germline V gene are SGHTA and FQGNSA. With 3 bases removed from V and 10 bases from J, the gap between germline ends came to 13 bases. This CDR3 is 14 amino acids long. Amplification used 60 Vbeta primers and 13 Jbeta primers. Only in-frame clones appear in the TCRdb table, and some are missing; sequencing was by immunoSEQ multiplex PCR. The sample holds more than 50,000 clones, around two thirds seen once. In this sample, this clone turned up once. Its antigen is undetermined. The sequencing input was PBMCs. The J gene is TRBJ1-6, the V gene TRBV7-2; D unresolved. The sequence was collected from a woman aged 55-69 years in good health and CMV-seropositive. The CDR3 DNA reads as TGTGCCAGCAGCTTTAACCTGGGCGAGTCACCCCTCCACTTT. This encodes CASSFNLGESPLHF.